These 29 T cell receptor beta chains were sequenced from one sample in a study of blood T cells in healthy people across ages. Combining a sample-barcoded 5' primer with a J-beta primer mix, a second PCR ran for 7 to 11 cycles. A single record per CDR3 protein comes from TCRdb applying MiXCR to the 5' RACE reads. Of some 1,000,000 distinct CDR3 sequences detected, approximately 25% appear once; the ten largest clones hold around 0.7%. This sample was also put to use in a study of T cells of mothers and their children.

Material for sequencing was blood. Source of these receptors: a girl aged 2-10 years in good health.

This clonotype was detected a few times. The chain carries TRBV7-2 and TRBJ1-5, with D possibly being TRBD1 (5 bases). This CDR3 is built from 17 residues. Trimming removed 1 base at V and 5 bases at J, with 18 bases between. Looked up from germline, CDR1 is SGHTA and CDR2 is FQGNSA. The DNA for the CDR3 is TGTGCCAGCAGCTTAGGTGGGGGGGGACGGGTGGATCAGCCCCAGCATTTT. This translates into CASSLGGGGRVDQPQHF.

The CDR3 loop reads CASSSDEWPRGDTQYF. The CDR3, as DNA: TGTGCCAGCAGCTCGGACGAGTGGCCGAGGGGAGATACGCAGTATTTT. The gene calls are TRBV7-9 and TRBJ2-3; the D call may be TRBD1 or TRBD2 (5 bases each). Trimming stripped 4 bases from V and 5 bases from J, with 19 bases between. The CDR3 spans 16 residues. Germline-derived CDR1 and CDR2 are SEHNR and FQNEAQ (reference sequence).

The chain carries TRBV12-3 or TRBV12-4 and TRBJ2-7; TRBD2 might be the D (6 bases). V dropped 5 bases and J dropped 10 bases, with 12 bases sitting between them. This CDR3 is 11 amino acids long. In DNA, the CDR3 is TGTGCCAGCAGTACGAGACTAGTACAGTACTTC. It encodes CASSTRLVQYF.

The V call is TRBV12-3 or TRBV12-4, the J call TRBJ2-6; D is ambiguous. The V end lost 3 bases, the J end lost 3 bases, and 9 bases lay between the germline ends. The CDR3 loop spans 15 amino acids. CDR3 in DNA: TGTGCCAGCAGTTTGAGTGCATTTGGGGCCAACGTCCTGACTTTC. Translation: CASSLSAFGANVLTF.

This chain connects TRBV7-3 to TRBJ1-2; D unclear. Trimming stripped 0 bases from V and 3 bases from J, with 8 bases between. This CDR3 contains 14 residues. Per germline, CDR1 SGHTA and CDR2 FQGTGA. CDR3: CASSLTSQHYGYTF. The CDR3 DNA sequence: TGTGCCAGCAGCTTAACATCCCAGCACTATGGCTACACCTTC.

This clonotype was seen a handful of times. The CDR3 sequence: CASSSFTGDNEQFF. The CDR3 DNA follows: TGTGCCAGCAGCTCATTCACAGGAGACAATGAGCAGTTCTTC. The chain uses TRBV7-9 and TRBJ2-1; D may be TRBD1 (5 bases). This CDR3 has 14 amino acids. The V gene lost 4 bases and the J gene lost 5 bases, with 12 bases spanning the gap. CDR1 is SEHNR, CDR2 FQNEAQ, per germline (reference sequence).

About this clonotype itself: This may arise from a read error, as a much more abundant clone is one base away. The chain is built from TRBV7-3 and TRBJ2-1; D is undetermined. The germline CDR1 and CDR2 sequences are SGHTA and FQGTGA. The CDR3 sequence is 13 residues long. The V end was cut by 0 bases, the J end by 6 bases, with 6 bases between. The CDR3 spells CASSLTAVNEQFF. The CDR3 region has the DNA TGTGCCAGCAGCTTAACGGCGGTCAATGAGCAGTTCTTC.

This clonotype has just a few counts. CDR3 coding DNA: TGTGCCAGCAGTCGACTAGCGGGAGGGATATACGAGCAGTACTTC. This encodes CASSRLAGGIYEQYF. V and J are TRBV2 and TRBJ2-7, with TRBD2 matching over 14 bases. Germline V CDR1 and CDR2: SNHLY, FYNNEI. Losses at the gene ends were 5 bases for V and 4 bases for J; bases not matched to a gene: 4. This CDR3 comprises 15 residues.

CDR3 sequence reads: CSAKLVGSAEAFF. DNA for the CDR3: TGCAGTGCAAAACTTGTGGGGTCCGCTGAAGCTTTCTTT. The chain links TRBV20-1 to TRBJ1-1; D not certain. V dropped 6 bases and J dropped 6 bases, with 17 bases sitting between them. The CDR3 has 13 amino acids. Germline-derived CDR1 and CDR2 are DFQATT and SNEGSKA (reference sequence).

This clonotype occurred a few times. V usage is TRBV5-1 and J usage is TRBJ1-2, with D possibly matching TRBD1 (5 bases). Germline assignment: CDR1 SGHRS and CDR2 YFSETQ. This CDR3 has 14 residues. The V and J ends lost 2 bases and 4 bases respectively, with 12 bases between them. The CDR3 loop is CASSFGATIYGYTF. As DNA, the CDR3 is TGCGCCAGCAGCTTCGGGGCTACGATCTATGGCTACACCTTC. The complete variable domain, with remaining parts taken from reference TRBV5-1 and TRBJ1-2, reads KAGVTQTPRYLIKTRGQQVTLSCSPISGHRSVSWYQQTPGQGLQFLFEYFSETQRNKGNFPGRFSGRQFSNSRSEMNVSTLELGDSALYLCASSFGATIYGYTFGSGTRLTVV.

This chain uses TRBV7-9 with TRBJ1-1; unclear D gene. V lost 6 bases and J lost 0, with 8 bases in between. Per germline, CDR1 SEHNR and CDR2 FQNEAQ (reference sequence). The CDR3 is made up of 13 amino acids. The CDR3: CASSRGVNTEAFF. The CDR3 DNA reads TGTGCCAGCAGTCGCGGGGTGAACACTGAAGCTTTCTTT.

This sequence joins TRBV5-5 and TRBJ2-7, with 8 nucleotides matching TRBD1. Trimming took 0 bases from V and 4 from J; bases not matched to a gene: 3. The germline V gene has CDR1 SGHKS and CDR2 YYEKEE (reference sequence). The CDR3 spans 14 residues. CDR3 DNA: TGTGCCAGCAGCTTGGACAGGGGGAGGTACGAGCAGTACTTC. Translation: CASSLDRGRYEQYF.

The CDR3 is CAISDGGYTF. CDR3 coding DNA: TGTGCCATCAGTGACGGGGGCTACACCTTC. The V gene is TRBV10-3, the J gene TRBJ1-2; no clear D gene. There are 10 residues in the CDR3. The V and J ends lost 3 bases and 8 bases respectively, with 4 bases between them. Germline CDR1 reads ENHRY; CDR2 reads SYGVKD.

The chain carries TRBV28 and TRBJ2-1; 7 bases match TRBD2. The J call may be wrong; the DNA end is better matched by TRBJ2-7. CDR1 and CDR2 (germline): MDHEN, SYDVKM. The CDR3 sequence is 14 residues long. The CDR3: CASIVGTTSREQYF. The CDR3 coding sequence is TGTGCCAGCATAGTCGGGACTACCTCGCGTGAGCAGTACTTC.

This clonotype was observed a handful of times. In this CDR3 the conserved last residue, phenylalanine or tryptophan, is missing, so a read error is likely. This rearrangement joins TRBV29-1 to TRBJ1-1; D might be TRBD1 (5 bases). CDR1 SQVTM and CDR2 ANQGSEA come from the germline V gene. The CDR3 totals 11 residues. V was trimmed by 6 bases and J by 10 bases, leaving 15 bases between them. The CDR3, as DNA: TGCAGCGTCTTTCGATCGGGGCGAGCTTTCCTT. Protein product: CSVFRSGRAFL.

This clonotype has only a few counts. The chain employs TRBV6-5 and TRBJ1-2; D remains unclear. The CDR3 is made up of 14 amino acids. Per the germline V gene, CDR1 is MNHEY and CDR2 is SVGAGI. The V end lost 4 bases, the J end lost 4 bases, and 13 bases lay between the germline ends. CDR3 sequence reads: CASSFITGFYGYTF. The CDR3 coding sequence is TGTGCCAGCAGTTTCATTACCGGATTCTATGGCTACACCTTC.

The rearrangement links TRBV4-1 to TRBJ1-1; weak D call: TRBD1 (5 bases). Between the trimmed V and J ends, which lost 1 base and 6 bases, there was a span of 15 bases. Germline V gives CDR1 MGHRA, CDR2 YSYEKL. This CDR3 comprises 15 residues. CDR3 sequence: CASSQVGTFNSEAFF. CDR3 bases: TGCGCCAGCAGCCAAGTTGGGACCTTTAACTCTGAAGCTTTCTTT.

The rearrangement joins TRBV15 to TRBJ2-1, with 8 bases that match TRBD2. Germline V CDR1 and CDR2: LNHNV, YYDKDF (reference sequence). J gave up 7 bases and V 4 bases, and 15 bases lay outside the gene matches. CDR3 length equals 17 residues. CDR3 residues: CATSTLRRLAGMNEQFF. The CDR3 bases are TGTGCCACCAGCACCCTGAGGAGGTTAGCGGGGATGAATGAGCAGTTCTTC.

V gene TRBV29-1 combines with J gene TRBJ2-1, with TRBD2 matching 8 bases. This CDR3 has 11 amino acids. After removal of 1 base from V and 15 bases from J, the junction contained 5 bases not matched to a gene. Germline values: CDR1 SQVTM, CDR2 ANQGSEA. This CDR3 reads CSVEGLAGRFF. CDR3 nucleotides: TGCAGCGTTGAAGGTCTAGCGGGCCGGTTCTTC.

This clonotype was observed a few times. J is TRBJ1-2 and V is TRBV6-6; D uncertain. The ends were cut back, 5 bases at V and 11 bases at J, with 9 bases in the middle. Germline V gene lookup returns CDR1 MNHNY and CDR2 SVGAGI (reference sequence). The CDR3 length is 10 residues. The DNA for the CDR3 is TGTGCCAGCAGTCGAACTTCATACACCTTC. This translates into CASSRTSYTF.

This clonotype was seen a few times. The chain employs TRBV29-1 and TRBJ2-3; TRBD2 is a possible D gene (6 bases). V was trimmed by 2 bases and J by 4 bases, leaving 10 bases between them. CDR3 length: 13 amino acids. The germline V gene has CDR1 SQVTM and CDR2 ANQGSEA. Here the CDR3 DNA reads TGCAGCGTTGAAAGGGTAGCGGCAGATACGCAGTATTTT. It is translated as CSVERVAADTQYF.

The rearrangement uses TRBV14 and TRBJ2-5, with D unresolved. Germline assignment: CDR1 SGHDN and CDR2 FVKESK. Trimming removed 1 base from V and 5 bases from J, with 11 bases in between. The CDR3 contains 14 residues. CDR3 DNA sequence: TGTGCCAGCAGCCAAGTGGGGTTCGCGGAGACCCAGTACTTC. Residues: CASSQVGFAETQYF.

The table lists this clonotype with a few counts. J is TRBJ2-7 and V is TRBV28; D perhaps matches TRBD2 (5 bases). This CDR3 region has 14 residues. The V gene's germline CDR1 is MDHEN and CDR2 SYDVKM. With 8 bases removed from V and 3 bases from J, the gap between germline ends came to 17 bases. This CDR3 is CASCPLAAYYEQYF. As DNA, the CDR3 is TGTGCCAGCTGCCCTCTAGCAGCTTACTACGAGCAGTACTTC.

The CDR3 sequence is CASSSRGQATSYEQYF. The CDR3 DNA reads as TGTGCCAGCAGTTCGAGAGGACAGGCCACCTCCTACGAGCAGTACTTC. V and J are TRBV6-6 and TRBJ2-7; 7 nucleotides agree with TRBD1. Germline loops: CDR1 MNHNY, CDR2 SVGAGI (reference sequence). V lost 4 bases and J lost 0; bases outside the gene matches: 9. The CDR3 loop spans 16 amino acids.

This clonotype was counted between two and nine times. V is TRBV20-1 and J is TRBJ1-1; a weak D match, TRBD1 (6 bases). The germline V gene encodes CDR1 DFQATT and CDR2 SNEGSKA (reference sequence). CDR3 length: 14 residues. Trimming pared 0 bases from V and 1 base from J, leaving 9 bases between. The CDR3 coding sequence is TGCAGTGCTAGAGAAGGGGGGACGAACACTGAAGCTTTCTTT. Translation: CSAREGGTNTEAFF.

The chain has TRBV7-9 and TRBJ2-5; 10 nucleotides align to TRBD1. The V gene's germline CDR1 is SEHNR and CDR2 FQNEAQ (reference sequence). This CDR3 is 15 amino acids long. V was clipped by 10 bases and J by 6 bases; unmatched bases: 14. CDR3 coding DNA: TGTGCCACCAGAGCTGGGACAGGGGATTGGAAGACCCAGTACTTC. Translation: CATRAGTGDWKTQYF. Combining the CDR3 with reference TRBV7-9 and TRBJ2-5 gives the whole variable domain DTGVSQNPRHKITKRGQNVTFRCDPISEHNRLYWYRQTLGQGPEFLTYFQNEAQLEKSRLLSDRFSAERPKGSFSTLEIQRTEQGDSAMYLCATRAGTGDWKTQYFGPGTRLLVL.

This clonotype has only a few counts. This sequence joins TRBV29-1 and TRBJ1-1; tentatively, D is TRBD1 (6 bases). The CDR3 consists of 14 residues. Germline V gives CDR1 SQVTM, CDR2 ANQGSEA. Trimming cost V 3 bases and J 3 bases, with 14 bases left between them. In nucleotides, the CDR3 is TGCAGCGTTGATGAGACAGGAGTGGACACTGAAGCTTTCTTT. Translation gives CSVDETGVDTEAFF.

As concerns this clonotype: A read error may account for a junction end that differs from germline. J is TRBJ2-5 and V is TRBV5-1; D possibly corresponds to TRBD1 (5 bases). Germline V lookup: CDR1 SGHRS, CDR2 YFSETQ. The CDR3 is 15 residues long. The CDR3 DNA follows: TGCGCCAGCAGCTTGTGGGCAGGGCACCAAGAGACCCGGTACTTC. Its protein product is CASSLWAGHQETRYF.

The chain links TRBV25-1 to TRBJ1-2, with D uncertain. Germline lookup yields CDR1 MGHDK and CDR2 SYGVNS. This CDR3 has 12 amino acids. The V and J ends lost 7 bases and 7 bases respectively, with 13 bases between them. The CDR3 reads CASIAGEGGYTF. CDR3 DNA: TGTGCCAGCATTGCCGGGGAGGGTGGCTACACCTTC.